This record concerns one T cell receptor (beta chain) sequence. Its specificity is not known. Mismatch with germline at one junction end may stem from a read error. Blood collection times were about day -28 and days 30, 100, 180 posttransplant. This sample was taken from a study of T cell clonotyping in hematopoietic cell transplantation. The study's findings and limits: Recipient TCR diversity dropped after transplant; expanded clonotypes rose from day 30 to 180. Higher Inverse Simpson Index values in graft donor and pretransplant recipient predicted broader posttransplant TCR diversity.

Germline values: CDR1 SGHNT, CDR2 YENEEA. CDR3 length: 14 amino acids. Produced via immunoSEQ multiplex PCR; TCRdb's table is partial and in-frame only. This table holds about 3,500 clones, 60% to 75% found once. Sequenced material: peripheral blood mononuclear cells, taken 30 days after allogeneic stem cell transplant. The chain has TRBV11-3 and TRBJ1-3; the D is unclear. The receptor was derived from a male patient between 35 and 55 years old who had an allogeneic stem cell transplant from an unrelated donor, so the T cells may come from the graft donor. Some clones in this sample may be carry-over from other donors' samples. DNA of the CDR3: TGTGCCAGCAGTTTAGACGGCTCTGGAAACACCATATATTTT. This translates into CASSLDGSGNTIYF.